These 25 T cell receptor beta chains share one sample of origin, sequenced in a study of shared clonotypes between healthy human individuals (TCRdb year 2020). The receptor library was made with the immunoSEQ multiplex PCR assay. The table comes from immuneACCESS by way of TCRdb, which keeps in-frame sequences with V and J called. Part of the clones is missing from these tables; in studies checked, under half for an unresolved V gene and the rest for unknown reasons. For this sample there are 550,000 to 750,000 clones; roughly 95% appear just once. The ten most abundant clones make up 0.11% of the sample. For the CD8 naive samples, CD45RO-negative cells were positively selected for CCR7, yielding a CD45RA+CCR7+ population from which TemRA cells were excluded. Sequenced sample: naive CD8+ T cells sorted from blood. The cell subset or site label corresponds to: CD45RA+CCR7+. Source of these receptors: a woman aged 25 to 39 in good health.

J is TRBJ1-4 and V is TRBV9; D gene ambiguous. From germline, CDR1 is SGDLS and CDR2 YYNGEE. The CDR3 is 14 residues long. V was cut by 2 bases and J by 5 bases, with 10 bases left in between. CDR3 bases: TGTGCCAGCAGCGTTGGAGGGAGGAATGAAAAACTGTTTTTT. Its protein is CASSVGGRNEKLFF.

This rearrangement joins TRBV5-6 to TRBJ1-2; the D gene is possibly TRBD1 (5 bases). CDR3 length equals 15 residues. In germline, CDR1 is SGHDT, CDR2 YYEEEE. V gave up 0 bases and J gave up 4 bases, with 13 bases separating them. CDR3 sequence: CASSLGPGGGYGYTF. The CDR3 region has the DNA TGTGCCAGCAGCTTGGGACCGGGGGGTGGCTATGGCTACACCTTC.

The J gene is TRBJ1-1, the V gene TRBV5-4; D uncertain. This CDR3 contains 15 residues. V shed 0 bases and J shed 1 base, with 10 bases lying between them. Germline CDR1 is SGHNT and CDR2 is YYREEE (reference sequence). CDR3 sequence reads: CASSLAVKGNTEAFF. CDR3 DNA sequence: TGTGCCAGCAGCTTGGCGGTCAAGGGGAACACTGAAGCTTTCTTT.

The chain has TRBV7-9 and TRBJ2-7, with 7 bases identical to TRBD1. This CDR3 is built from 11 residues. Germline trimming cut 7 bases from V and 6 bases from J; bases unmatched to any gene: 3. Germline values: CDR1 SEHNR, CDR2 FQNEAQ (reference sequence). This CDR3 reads CASNRGPEQYF. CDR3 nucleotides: TGTGCCAGCAACAGGGGTCCCGAGCAGTACTTC.

The CDR3 here is CASNPDRLNTGELFF. CDR3 DNA sequence: TGTGCCAGCAACCCGGACAGGCTGAACACCGGGGAGCTGTTTTTT. J is TRBJ2-2 and V is TRBV27; TRBD1 matches at 7 bases. This CDR3 has 15 amino acids. Germline CDR1 is MNHEY and CDR2 is SMNVEV (reference sequence). V was clipped by 7 bases and J by 1 base; unmatched bases: 6.

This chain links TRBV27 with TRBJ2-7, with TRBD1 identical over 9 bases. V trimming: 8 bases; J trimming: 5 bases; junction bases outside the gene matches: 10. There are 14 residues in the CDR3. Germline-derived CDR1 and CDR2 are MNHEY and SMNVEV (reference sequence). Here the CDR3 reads CASGSRQGDDEQYF. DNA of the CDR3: TGTGCCAGCGGATCGCGACAGGGGGATGACGAGCAGTACTTC.

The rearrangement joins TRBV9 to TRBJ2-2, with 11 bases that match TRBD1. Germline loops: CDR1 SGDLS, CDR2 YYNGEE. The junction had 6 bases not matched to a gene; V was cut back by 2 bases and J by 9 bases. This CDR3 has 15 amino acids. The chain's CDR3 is CASSVGQGARWELFF. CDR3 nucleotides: TGTGCCAGCAGCGTCGGACAGGGGGCGAGGTGGGAGCTGTTTTTT.

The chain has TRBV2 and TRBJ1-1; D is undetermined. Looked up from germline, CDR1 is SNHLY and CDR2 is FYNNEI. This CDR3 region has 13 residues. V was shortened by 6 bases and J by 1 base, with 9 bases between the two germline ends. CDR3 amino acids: CASRGPRNTEAFF. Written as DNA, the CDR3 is TGTGCCAGCAGAGGACCCAGGAACACTGAAGCTTTCTTT.

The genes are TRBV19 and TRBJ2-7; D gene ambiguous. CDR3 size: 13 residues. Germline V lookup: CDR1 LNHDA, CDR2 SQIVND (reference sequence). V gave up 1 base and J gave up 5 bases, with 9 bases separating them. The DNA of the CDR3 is TGTGCCAGTAGTATAGGACTGTCTGACGAGCAGTACTTC. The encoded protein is CASSIGLSDEQYF.

This chain's CDR3 is CASSLDSGEAFF. Written as DNA, the CDR3 is TGTGCCAGCAGCTTAGATTCGGGGGAAGCTTTCTTT. The chain couples TRBV11-2 to TRBJ1-1; no clear D gene. CDR1 is SGHAT and CDR2 is FQNNGV in the germline V gene. CDR3 length: 12 amino acids. V was cut by 0 bases and J by 8 bases, with 7 bases left in between.

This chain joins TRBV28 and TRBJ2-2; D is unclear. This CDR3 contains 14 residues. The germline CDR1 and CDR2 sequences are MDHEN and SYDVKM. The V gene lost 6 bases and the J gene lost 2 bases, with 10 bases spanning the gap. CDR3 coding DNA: TGTGCCAGCAGGCGACGATCTAACACCGGGGAGCTGTTTTTT. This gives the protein CASRRRSNTGELFF.

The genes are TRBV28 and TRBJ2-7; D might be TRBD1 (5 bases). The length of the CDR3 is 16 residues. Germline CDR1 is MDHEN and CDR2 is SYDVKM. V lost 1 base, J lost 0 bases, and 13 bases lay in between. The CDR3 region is CASSLSVTESSYEQYF. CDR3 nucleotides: TGTGCCAGCAGTTTATCTGTGACAGAGAGCTCCTACGAGCAGTACTTC.

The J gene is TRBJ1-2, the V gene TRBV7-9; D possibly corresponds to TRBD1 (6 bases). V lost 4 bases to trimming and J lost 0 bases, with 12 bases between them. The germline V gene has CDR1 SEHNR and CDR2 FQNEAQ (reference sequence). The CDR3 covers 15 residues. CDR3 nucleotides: TGTGCCAGCAGCTCCCCGGGGGCCCCTAACTATGGCTACACCTTC. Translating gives CASSSPGAPNYGYTF.

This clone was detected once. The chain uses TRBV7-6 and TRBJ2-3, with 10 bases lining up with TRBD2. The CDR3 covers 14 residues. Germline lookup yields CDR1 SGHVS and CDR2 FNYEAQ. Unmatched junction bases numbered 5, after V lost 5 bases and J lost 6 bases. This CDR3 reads CASSTAGGPDTQYF. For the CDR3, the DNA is TGTGCCAGCAGCACAGCGGGAGGGCCTGATACGCAGTATTTT.

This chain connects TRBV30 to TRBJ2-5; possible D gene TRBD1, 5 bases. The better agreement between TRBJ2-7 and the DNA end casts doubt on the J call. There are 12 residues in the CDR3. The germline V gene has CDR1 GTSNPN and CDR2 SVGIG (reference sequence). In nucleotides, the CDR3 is TGTGCCTGCCAGGGATACCCCTACGAGCAGTACTTC. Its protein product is CACQGYPYEQYF.

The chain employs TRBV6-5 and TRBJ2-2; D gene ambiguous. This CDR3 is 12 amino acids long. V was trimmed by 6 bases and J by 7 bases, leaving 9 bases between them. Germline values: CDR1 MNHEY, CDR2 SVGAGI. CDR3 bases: TGTGCCAGCAGACTATTCGGCGGGGAGCTGTTTTTT. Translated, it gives CASRLFGGELFF.

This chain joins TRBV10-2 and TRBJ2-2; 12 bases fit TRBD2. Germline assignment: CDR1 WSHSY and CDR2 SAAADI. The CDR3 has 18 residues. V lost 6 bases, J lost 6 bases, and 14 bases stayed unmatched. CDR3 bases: TGCGCCAGCAGGGACCTGGTTCTAGCGGGAGGGAGAGCCGGGGAGCTGTTTTTT. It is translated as CASRDLVLAGGRAGELFF.

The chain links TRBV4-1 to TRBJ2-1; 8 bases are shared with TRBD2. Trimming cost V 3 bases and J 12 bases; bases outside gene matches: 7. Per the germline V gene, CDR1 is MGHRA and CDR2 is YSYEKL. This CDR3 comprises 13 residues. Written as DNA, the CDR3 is TGCGCCAGCAGCCAGTTAATAGCGGGGCGGCAGTTCTTC. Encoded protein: CASSQLIAGRQFF.

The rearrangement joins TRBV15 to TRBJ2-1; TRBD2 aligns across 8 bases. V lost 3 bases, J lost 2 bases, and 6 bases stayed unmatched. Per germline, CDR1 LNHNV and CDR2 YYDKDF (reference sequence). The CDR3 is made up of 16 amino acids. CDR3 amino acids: CATSRATSGTYNEQFF. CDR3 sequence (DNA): TGTGCCACCAGCAGGGCTACTAGCGGAACCTACAATGAGCAGTTCTTC.

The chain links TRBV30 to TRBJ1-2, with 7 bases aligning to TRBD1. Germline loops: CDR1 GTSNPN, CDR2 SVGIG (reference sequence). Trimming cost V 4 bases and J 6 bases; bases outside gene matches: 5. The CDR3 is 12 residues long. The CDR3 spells CAWNTQGDGYTF. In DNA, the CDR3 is TGTGCCTGGAACACGCAGGGGGATGGCTACACCTTC.

The CDR3, as DNA: TGCAGCGTCCCCGGGGGCGGGACACTTTACAATGAGCAGTTCTTC. As protein: CSVPGGGTLYNEQFF. The J gene is TRBJ2-1, the V gene TRBV29-1, with D perhaps being TRBD1 or TRBD2 (6 bases each). Germline V lookup: CDR1 SQVTM, CDR2 ANQGSEA. Trimming removed 6 bases at V and 4 bases at J, with 19 bases between. The CDR3 runs to 15 residues.

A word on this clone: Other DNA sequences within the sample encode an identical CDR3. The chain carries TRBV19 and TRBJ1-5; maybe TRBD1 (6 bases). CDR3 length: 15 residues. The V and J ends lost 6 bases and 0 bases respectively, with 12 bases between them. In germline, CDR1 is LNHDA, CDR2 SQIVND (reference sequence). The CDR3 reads CASSWTAYSNQPQHF. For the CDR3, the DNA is TGTGCCAGTAGCTGGACAGCTTATAGCAATCAGCCCCAGCATTTT.

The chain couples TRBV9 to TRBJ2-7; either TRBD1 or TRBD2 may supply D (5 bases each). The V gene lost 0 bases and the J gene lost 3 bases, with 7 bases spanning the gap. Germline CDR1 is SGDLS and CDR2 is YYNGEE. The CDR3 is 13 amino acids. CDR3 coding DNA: TGTGCCAGCAGCGTAGGGGGGAACTACGAGCAGTACTTC. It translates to CASSVGGNYEQYF.

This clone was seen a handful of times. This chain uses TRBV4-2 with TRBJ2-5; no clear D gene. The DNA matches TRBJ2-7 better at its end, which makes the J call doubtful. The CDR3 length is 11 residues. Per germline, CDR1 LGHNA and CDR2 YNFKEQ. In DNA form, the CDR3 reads TGTGCCAGCAGCCAAGGCCACGAGCAGTACTTC. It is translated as CASSQGHEQYF.

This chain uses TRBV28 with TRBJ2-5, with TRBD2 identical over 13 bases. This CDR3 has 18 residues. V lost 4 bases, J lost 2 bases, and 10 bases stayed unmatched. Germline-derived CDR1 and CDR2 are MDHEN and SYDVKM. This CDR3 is CASSSTSGRARGQETQYF. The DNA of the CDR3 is TGTGCCAGCAGTTCCACTAGCGGGAGGGCCCGGGGTCAAGAGACCCAGTACTTC.